This passage covers 32 T cell receptor beta chains from one sample sequenced in a study of control samples from healthy donors and cancer patients. Some clones are missing from TCRdb's copy, which holds only in-frame ones; the method was immunoSEQ multiplex PCR. The data contain about 110,000 clones, approximately 88% of them singletons. Input material: PBMCs. The source is a woman aged 55-75 years with lung cancer.

The chain uses TRBV5-5 and TRBJ2-5; 9 bases align to TRBD1. Trimming took 3 bases from V and 3 from J; bases not matched to a gene: 6. The CDR3 contains 15 residues. From germline, CDR1 is SGHKS and CDR2 YYEKEE (reference sequence). CDR3 bases: TGTGCCAGCAGCTGGGCGGACAGGGGAGAAGAGACCCAGTACTTC. It yields the protein CASSWADRGEETQYF.

The J gene is TRBJ1-1, the V gene TRBV14, with a possible D match to TRBD1 (5 bases). Germline V gene sequence: CDR1 SGHDN, CDR2 FVKESK. This CDR3 region has 13 residues. The V and J ends lost 4 bases and 8 bases respectively, with 14 bases between them. CDR3 DNA sequence: TGTGCCAGCAGCCGTCAGGGAGTTTTGGAAGCTTTCTTT. Translation: CASSRQGVLEAFF.

By sample fraction, this clone is medium-sized. The chain employs TRBV5-1 and TRBJ2-5; a weak D match, TRBD1 (5 bases). V lost 5 bases, J lost 0 bases, and 14 bases lay in between. Germline V CDR1 and CDR2: SGHRS, YFSETQ. The CDR3 has 15 amino acids. The CDR3 loop is CASRVAGQYQETQYF. CDR3 nucleotides: TGCGCCAGCAGGGTCGCAGGGCAGTACCAAGAGACCCAGTACTTC.

The chain employs TRBV18 and TRBJ2-5; a possible D gene is TRBD1 (5 bases). This CDR3 has 17 amino acids. Trimming cost V 0 bases and J 0 bases, with 14 bases left between them. Germline lookup yields CDR1 KGHSH and CDR2 LQKENI. The CDR3 loop is CASSPPVARADQETQYF. For the CDR3, the DNA is TGTGCCAGCTCACCACCGGTTGCCAGGGCGGACCAAGAGACCCAGTACTTC.

The chain links TRBV19 to TRBJ1-2; the D gene is possibly TRBD1 (5 bases). This CDR3 has 14 amino acids. The germline V gene encodes CDR1 LNHDA and CDR2 SQIVND (reference sequence). V lost 3 bases and J lost 4, with 12 bases in between. DNA of the CDR3: TGTGCCAGTAGTATTAAAGGGGTCGTCTATGGCTACACCTTC. This gives the protein CASSIKGVVYGYTF.

CDR3 sequence: CASSPTATNEKLFF. CDR3 nucleotide sequence: TGTGCCAGCAGCCCCACAGCAACTAATGAAAAACTGTTTTTT. The chain uses TRBV6-5 and TRBJ1-4, with D unresolved. The CDR3 is 14 amino acids. Trimming pared 6 bases from V and 0 bases from J, leaving 8 bases between. Per the germline V gene, CDR1 is MNHEY and CDR2 is SVGAGI.

This clone was seen just once. The J gene is TRBJ1-1, the V gene TRBV3-1 (or the pseudogene TRBV3-2); D may be TRBD1 (5 bases). This CDR3 has 14 residues. Per germline, CDR1 LGHDT and CDR2 YNNKEL (reference sequence). V lost 4 bases to trimming and J lost 0 bases, with 9 bases between them. CDR3 in amino acids: CASSPDTLNTEAFF. The CDR3 coding sequence is TGTGCCAGCAGCCCGGACACCTTGAACACTGAAGCTTTCTTT.

The CDR3 is CASSPSLSNNEQFF. CDR3 coding DNA: TGTGCCAGCTCACCGAGTTTGTCGAACAATGAGCAGTTCTTC. The V gene is TRBV18, the J gene TRBJ2-1; D unclear. V was clipped by 3 bases and J by 5 bases, with 11 bases between them. Germline CDR1 reads KGHSH; CDR2 reads LQKENI. The CDR3 covers 14 residues.

This clone has only a few counts. The V call is TRBV7-9, the J call TRBJ1-5; a possible D gene is TRBD1 (6 bases). Germline assignment: CDR1 SEHNR and CDR2 FQNEAQ (reference sequence). V lost 5 bases to trimming and J lost 0 bases, with 14 bases between them. The CDR3 sequence is 16 residues long. CDR3 sequence reads: CASSRGTTHSNQPQHF. CDR3 bases: TGTGCCAGCAGCCGTGGGACAACTCATAGCAATCAGCCCCAGCATTTT.

The chain combines TRBV30 with TRBJ1-1, with D hard to call. The CDR3 covers 13 residues. V was clipped by 4 bases and J by 1 base, with 10 bases between them. Germline-derived CDR1 and CDR2 are GTSNPN and SVGIG (reference sequence). Here the CDR3 reads CAWKGAGNTEAFF. DNA of the CDR3: TGTGCCTGGAAAGGAGCGGGGAACACTGAAGCTTTCTTT. Full variable domain (missing parts from reference TRBV30 and TRBJ1-1): SQTIHQWPATLVQPVGSPLSLECTVEGTSNPNLYWYRQAAGRGLQLLFYSVGIGQISSEVPQNLSASRPQDRQFILSSKKLLLSDSGFYLCAWKGAGNTEAFFGQGTRLTVV.

The rearrangement uses TRBV7-3 and TRBJ2-1; possible D gene TRBD2, 6 bases. The germline V and J ends were trimmed by 1 base and 10 bases, with 8 bases remaining between them. The CDR3 is 12 amino acids. Germline V gene lookup returns CDR1 SGHTA and CDR2 FQGTGA. CDR3 loop: CASSLKAGEQFF. Here the CDR3 DNA reads TGTGCCAGCAGCTTAAAGGCGGGAGAGCAGTTCTTC.

The V and J genes are TRBV28 and TRBJ1-1; D may be TRBD1 (6 bases). Trimming stripped 7 bases from V and 7 bases from J, with 13 bases between. CDR1 and CDR2 from the germline V gene are MDHEN and SYDVKM. The CDR3 is made up of 12 amino acids. Here the CDR3 DNA reads TGTGCCAGCACCAAAATGGACAGTGAAGCTTTCTTT. Protein: CASTKMDSEAFF.

The chain uses TRBV12-5 and TRBJ2-1; D remains unclear. In germline, CDR1 is LGHNT, CDR2 FRNRAP. This CDR3 contains 14 residues. Trimming cost V 8 bases and J 0 bases, with 11 bases left between them. CDR3 DNA: TGTGCTAGTTCATATAGCACCTCCTACAATGAGCAGTTCTTC. Residues: CASSYSTSYNEQFF.

The rearrangement uses TRBV4-1 and TRBJ2-3; tentatively, D is TRBD2 (6 bases). V was shortened by 1 base and J by 2 bases, with 13 bases between the two germline ends. Per germline, CDR1 MGHRA and CDR2 YSYEKL. The CDR3 length is 16 residues. The CDR3 bases are TGCGCCAGCAGCCAAGGGCGGGGCCCAGCCACAGATACGCAGTATTTT. It codes for CASSQGRGPATDTQYF.

V and J are TRBV27 and TRBJ1-5; possibly TRBD1 for D (6 bases). From germline, CDR1 is MNHEY and CDR2 SMNVEV (reference sequence). The CDR3 runs to 16 residues. The V end lost 6 bases, the J end lost 0 bases, and 15 bases lay between the germline ends. The CDR3 DNA follows: TGTGCCAGCAGAAAACAGGGATTCGGTAGCAATCAGCCCCAGCATTTT. It is translated as CASRKQGFGSNQPQHF.

This chain links TRBV12-5 with TRBJ2-7; D not certain. With 2 bases removed from V and 4 bases from J, the gap between germline ends came to 3 bases. The V gene's germline CDR1 is LGHNT and CDR2 FRNRAP. The CDR3 runs to 11 residues. The CDR3 sequence is CASGLLYEQYF. As DNA, the CDR3 is TGTGCTAGTGGTTTGTTGTACGAGCAGTACTTC.

The CDR3 sequence is CASRNSGYEQYF. CDR3 in DNA: TGTGCCAGCAGGAACAGCGGCTACGAGCAGTACTTC. The J gene is TRBJ2-7, the V gene TRBV6-5; maybe TRBD2 (5 bases). This CDR3 has 12 amino acids. The germline gives CDR1 MNHEY, CDR2 SVGAGI. The V end was cut by 6 bases, the J end by 3 bases, with 9 bases between.

This sequence joins TRBV7-9 and TRBJ1-4; a possible D gene is TRBD1 (5 bases). This CDR3 spans 16 amino acids. Germline V lookup: CDR1 SEHNR, CDR2 FQNEAQ (reference sequence). V lost 5 bases, J lost 2 bases, and 15 bases lay in between. In nucleotides, the CDR3 is TGTGCCAGCAGCCAAGTTTCGGGGGGGACTAATGAAAAACTGTTTTTT. The encoded protein is CASSQVSGGTNEKLFF.

The chain is built from TRBV20-1 and TRBJ2-5; a possible D gene is TRBD2 (5 bases). With 6 bases removed from V and 5 bases from J, the gap between germline ends came to 7 bases. The CDR3 consists of 10 residues. Germline loops: CDR1 DFQATT, CDR2 SNEGSKA (reference sequence). DNA of the CDR3: TGCAGTGCGCAGCGGGAGACCCAGTACTTC. Its protein is CSAQRETQYF.

V and J are TRBV5-1 and TRBJ2-5, with TRBD2 identical over 10 bases. Germline V gene lookup returns CDR1 SGHRS and CDR2 YFSETQ. The CDR3 length is 17 residues. Unmatched junction bases numbered 11, after V lost 3 bases and J lost 3 bases. The CDR3 region is CASSSGTSAARKETQYF. The DNA of the CDR3 is TGCGCCAGCAGCTCTGGGACTAGCGCGGCCCGGAAAGAGACCCAGTACTTC.

The gene calls are TRBV6-5 and TRBJ1-4, with D perhaps TRBD1 (5 bases). The CDR3 is made up of 15 amino acids. The V gene's germline CDR1 is MNHEY and CDR2 SVGAGI. V was clipped by 6 bases and J by 3 bases, with 14 bases between them. CDR3 region: CASRSRERANEKLFF. CDR3 DNA sequence: TGTGCCAGCAGAAGCAGGGAGCGGGCTAATGAAAAACTGTTTTTT.

The J gene is TRBJ1-5, the V gene TRBV19, with 7 positions matching TRBD1. Germline CDR1 reads LNHDA; CDR2 reads SQIVND (reference sequence). The CDR3 extends over 17 amino acids. Trimming cost V 7 bases and J 1 base; bases outside gene matches: 13. The CDR3 DNA follows: TGTGCCAGTACCCACCGTCTGGAGGGGGCGAGCAATCAGCCCCAGCATTTT. It yields the protein CASTHRLEGASNQPQHF.

The chain joins TRBV18 to TRBJ2-3; D unresolved. Trimming shortened V by 0 bases and J by 4 bases, and 5 bases separated the two germline ends. Germline CDR1 and CDR2: KGHSH and LQKENI. This CDR3 is 13 amino acids long. This CDR3 reads CASSPPQSDTQYF. CDR3 DNA sequence: TGTGCCAGCTCACCACCACAGTCAGATACGCAGTATTTT.

The chain uses TRBV9 and TRBJ2-2; 10 nucleotides agree with TRBD2. The junction had 13 bases not matched to a gene; V was cut back by 4 bases and J by 4 bases. The CDR3 totals 18 residues. Looked up from germline, CDR1 is SGDLS and CDR2 is YYNGEE. DNA for the CDR3: TGTGCCAGCAGCCCGTCCCCAGCGGGAGGGCTTGTCACCGGGGAGCTGTTTTTT. It codes for CASSPSPAGGLVTGELFF.

CDR3 sequence reads: CASSPQENTGELFF. As DNA, the CDR3 is TGTGCCAGCTCACCACAGGAGAACACCGGGGAGCTGTTTTTT. The V and J genes are TRBV18 and TRBJ2-2; D unresolved. There are 14 residues in the CDR3. V was clipped by 1 base and J by 1 base, with 4 bases between them. The germline V gene encodes CDR1 KGHSH and CDR2 LQKENI.

The V and J genes are TRBV9 and TRBJ1-2, with a weak D call TRBD1 (6 bases). CDR3 size: 14 residues. Germline V gene sequence: CDR1 SGDLS, CDR2 YYNGEE. Trimming removed 0 bases at V and 4 bases at J, with 10 bases between. The CDR3 region is CASSVGGAPYGYTF. DNA of the CDR3: TGTGCCAGCAGCGTAGGGGGGGCCCCCTATGGCTACACCTTC.

The chain is built from TRBV6-2 or TRBV6-3 and TRBJ2-3; 7 nucleotides line up with TRBD1. The CDR3 spans 14 residues. The V gene end was trimmed by 2 bases and the J gene end by 3 bases; junction bases not matched to a gene: 2. Germline CDR1 reads MNHEY; CDR2 reads SVGEGT. CDR3 DNA: TGTGCCAGCAGTTACGGACAGGAGACAGATACGCAGTATTTT. Translated, it gives CASSYGQETDTQYF.

The rearrangement joins TRBV10-3 to TRBJ1-2; the D gene is possibly TRBD1 (5 bases). CDR3 length: 15 amino acids. Germline loops: CDR1 ENHRY, CDR2 SYGVKD. V was pared by 10 bases and J by 7 bases, with 25 bases between. CDR3 in amino acids: CATRTGDGNLGGYTF. The CDR3 nucleotides read TGTGCCACACGAACGGGGGACGGTAACTTGGGTGGCTACACCTTC.

This chain uses TRBV5-1 with TRBJ2-7; 8 bases line up with TRBD1. V lost 4 bases, J lost 3 bases, and 6 bases stayed unmatched. The germline gives CDR1 SGHRS, CDR2 YFSETQ. This CDR3 comprises 14 residues. Written as DNA, the CDR3 is TGCGCCAGCAGCCCGGGACAGGCAGGCTACGAGCAGTACTTC. This encodes CASSPGQAGYEQYF.

CDR3 residues: CASSPDQRTGMGYTF. For the CDR3, the DNA is TGCGCCAGCAGCCCAGATCAGAGGACAGGGATGGGCTACACCTTC. The chain joins TRBV4-3 to TRBJ1-2; 8 nucleotides align to TRBD1. V trimming: 4 bases; J trimming: 8 bases; junction bases outside the gene matches: 12. Germline lookup yields CDR1 LGHNA and CDR2 YSLEER. CDR3 length: 15 amino acids.

This chain connects TRBV20-1 to TRBJ1-1; unclear D gene. This CDR3 has 11 amino acids. CDR1 is DFQATT, CDR2 SNEGSKA, per germline (reference sequence). With 8 bases removed from V and 1 base from J, the gap between germline ends came to 8 bases. This CDR3 is CSTRTNTEAFF. The DNA for the CDR3 is TGCAGTACCAGGACGAACACTGAAGCTTTCTTT.

This chain uses TRBV11-2 with TRBJ2-5; D might be TRBD1 (6 bases). From germline, CDR1 is SGHAT and CDR2 FQNNGV. The V and J ends lost 4 bases and 2 bases respectively, with 11 bases between them. CDR3 size: 14 residues. DNA of the CDR3: TGTGCCAGCAGCTCTCAGGGGTTGCAAGAGACCCAGTACTTC. Protein product: CASSSQGLQETQYF.